These 20 T cell receptor beta chains share one sample of origin, sequenced in a study of T cell clonotyping in hematopoietic cell transplantation. Assay: immunoSEQ multiplex PCR; the TCRdb copy retains only in-frame clones and omits some. In the table there are just under 20,000 clones, more than 60% of which are singletons. Sample: peripheral blood mononuclear cells. These receptor sequences come from a man in his 60s in good health. Some clones in this sample may be carry-over from other donors' samples.

The chain uses TRBV19 and TRBJ1-6; 7 bases are shared with TRBD1. The V gene's germline CDR1 is LNHDA and CDR2 SQIVND (reference sequence). This CDR3 region has 15 residues. V shed 10 bases, J shed 0 bases, and the junction held 6 bases outside the gene matches. The CDR3 DNA reads as TGTGCCACCAACAGGGGAAGCTCCTATAATTCACCCCTCCACTTT. This translates into CATNRGSSYNSPLHF.

This clone was seen only a few times. The chain links TRBV27 to TRBJ2-1, with 8 bases identical to TRBD1. From germline, CDR1 is MNHEY and CDR2 SMNVEV (reference sequence). V was pared by 5 bases and J by 8 bases, with 14 bases of the junction left unmatched. This CDR3 comprises 16 residues. In DNA form, the CDR3 reads TGTGCCAGCAGTCGACGGACAGGGACAGCGGACTATGAGCAGTTCTTC. Translating gives CASSRRTGTADYEQFF.

This clone was recorded only once. CDR3 nucleotide sequence: TGTGCCAGCAGCCCGGACAGGATGGATGAAAAACTGTTTTTT. This translates into CASSPDRMDEKLFF. This chain joins TRBV2 and TRBJ1-4, with 7 bases that match TRBD1. Germline V gene sequence: CDR1 SNHLY, CDR2 FYNNEI. V was pared by 6 bases and J by 6 bases, with 7 bases of the junction left unmatched. The CDR3 runs 14 residues.

This clone appeared once. The CDR3 spells CASSPGTGTYGYTF. The DNA of the CDR3 is TGTGCCAGCAGCCCCGGGACAGGGACCTATGGCTACACCTTC. The chain recombines TRBV27 with TRBJ1-2; TRBD1 matches 9 bases. This CDR3 is 14 amino acids long. J lost 4 bases, V lost 6 bases, and 6 bases had no gene match. Germline loops: CDR1 MNHEY, CDR2 SMNVEV (reference sequence).

CDR3 sequence: CASSEIWGRGTGELFF. The CDR3, as DNA: TGTGCCAGCAGTGAAATATGGGGGCGGGGGACCGGGGAGCTGTTTTTT. The chain links TRBV6-1 to TRBJ2-2; D is perhaps TRBD2 (7 bases). CDR1 is MNHNS and CDR2 is SASEGT in the germline V gene. The CDR3 is 16 residues long. Trimming took off 2 bases at V and 5 bases at J, with 15 bases between the two ends.

The gene calls are TRBV10-3 and TRBJ2-2; 10 bases map to TRBD2. The CDR3 totals 14 residues. The J segment lost 8 bases and the V segment lost 10 bases, leaving 10 bases of the junction unmatched. Germline V gives CDR1 ENHRY, CDR2 SYGVKD. CDR3 sequence: CATLAGGPEGELFF. In DNA form, the CDR3 reads TGTGCCACTTTAGCGGGAGGTCCAGAGGGGGAGCTGTTTTTT.

The CDR3 protein is CASSWEGETQYF. CDR3 nucleotides: TGTGCCAGTAGTTGGGAGGGAGAGACCCAGTACTTC. The chain recombines TRBV19 with TRBJ2-5, with 7 bases matching TRBD2. The CDR3 is 12 residues long. The trim removed 5 bases at V and 4 bases at J, leaving 1 base unmatched. In germline, CDR1 is LNHDA, CDR2 SQIVND (reference sequence). Using reference TRBV19 and TRBJ2-5 for the parts outside the CDR3, the full variable domain is DGGITQSPKYLFRKEGQNVTLSCEQNLNHDAMYWYRQDPGQGLRLIYYSQIVNDFQKGDIAEGYSVSREKKESFPLTVTSAQKNPTAFYLCASSWEGETQYFGPGTRLLVL.

J is TRBJ2-3 and V is TRBV5-1; D might be TRBD2 (6 bases). V lost 4 bases, J lost 6 bases, and 21 bases lay in between. CDR1 and CDR2 (germline): SGHRS, YFSETQ. The CDR3 loop spans 16 amino acids. DNA for the CDR3: TGCGCCAGCAGCCACCTGGGGAGGAGCGTGTGGGATACGCAGTATTTT. Its protein is CASSHLGRSVWDTQYF.

V gene TRBV4-2 combines with J gene TRBJ2-7, with a weak D call TRBD2 (7 bases). The V gene lost 2 bases and the J gene lost 2 bases, with 16 bases spanning the gap. The CDR3 contains 16 residues. Germline assignment: CDR1 LGHNA and CDR2 YNFKEQ. The CDR3 DNA follows: TGTGCCAGCAGCCAATTGGGGGGGCGGTCGGCCTACGAGCAGTACTTC. Its protein is CASSQLGGRSAYEQYF.

As for this clone: At one of its ends the junction is not consistent with the germline gene, which may arise from a read error. This chain uses TRBV11-2 with TRBJ2-5, with 9 bases that match TRBD2. The CDR3 is made up of 14 amino acids. Germline values: CDR1 SGHAT, CDR2 FQNNGV. For the CDR3, the DNA is TGTGCCAGCAGCCGCGGGACTAGCCGCAGTTTATGGAACTTC. Translation gives CASSRGTSRSLWNF.

The V and J genes are TRBV7-8 and TRBJ2-5; D is uncertain. The V and J ends lost 5 bases and 1 base respectively, with 11 bases between them. The CDR3 extends over 14 amino acids. The germline gives CDR1 SGHVS, CDR2 FQNEAQ. The DNA for the CDR3 is TGTGCCAGCAGCCCCCGGCGGAGCCAAGAGACCCAGTACTTC. Protein product: CASSPRRSQETQYF. The whole variable domain, remainder taken from reference TRBV7-8 and TRBJ2-5, is GAGVSQSPRYKVAKRGQDVALRCDPISGHVSLFWYQQALGQGPEFLTYFQNEAQLDKSGLPSDRFFAERPEGSVSTLKIQRTQQEDSAVYLCASSPRRSQETQYFGPGTRLLVL.

This clone was counted only a few times. The CDR3 reads CASSLTTKTEAFF. Written as DNA, the CDR3 is TGTGCCAGCAGCCTTACCACCAAAACTGAAGCTTTCTTT. The chain has TRBV11-3 and TRBJ1-1; D ambiguous. V lost 5 bases and J lost 5, with 12 bases in between. The CDR3 consists of 13 residues. CDR1 SGHNT and CDR2 YENEEA come from the germline V gene.

The chain is built from TRBV6-5 and TRBJ2-5, with D maybe TRBD2 (5 bases). The better agreement between TRBJ2-7 and the DNA end casts doubt on the J call. The CDR3 is made up of 15 amino acids. Germline assignment: CDR1 MNHEY and CDR2 SVGAGI. DNA for the CDR3: TGTGCCAGCAGTGTCCGAGGGCTTACTAGATACGAGCAGTACTTC. Its protein is CASSVRGLTRYEQYF.

The count of this clone is one. V and J are TRBV29-1 and TRBJ2-1; 15 bases fit TRBD2. The J segment lost 7 bases and the V segment lost 6 bases, leaving 4 bases of the junction unmatched. Germline loops: CDR1 SQVTM, CDR2 ANQGSEA. This CDR3 region has 14 residues. The DNA for the CDR3 is TGCAGCGTCCGTGGACTAGCGGGAGGGAATGAGCAGTTCTTC. This encodes CSVRGLAGGNEQFF.

This sequence joins TRBV6-6 and TRBJ1-3; the D is unclear. The V and J ends lost 2 bases and 5 bases respectively, with 10 bases between them. CDR1 and CDR2 from the germline V gene are MNHNY and SVGAGI (reference sequence). The CDR3 spans 14 residues. CDR3 amino acids: CASSYPHGRNTIYF. CDR3 bases: TGTGCCAGCAGTTACCCTCACGGACGAAACACCATATATTTT.

This chain connects TRBV23-1 to TRBJ2-5; D possibly corresponds to TRBD2 (5 bases). TRBV23-1 has ORF status, its function being uncertain. The CDR3 covers 12 residues. The CDR3 protein is CAVGPGIETQYF. The CDR3 coding sequence is TGCGCAGTGGGTCCCGGGATAGAGACCCAGTACTTC.

This clone was observed once. This chain joins TRBV19 and TRBJ1-5, with no clear D. The CDR3 covers 14 residues. Trimming pared 1 base from V and 0 bases from J, leaving 4 bases between. CDR1 and CDR2 (germline): LNHDA, SQIVND (reference sequence). CDR3 coding DNA: TGTGCCAGTAGTATAGCGGTTAGCAATCAGCCCCAGCATTTT. This codes for CASSIAVSNQPQHF. Full variable domain (remainder filled in from reference TRBV19 and TRBJ1-5): DGGITQSPKYLFRKEGQNVTLSCEQNLNHDAMYWYRQDPGQGLRLIYYSQIVNDFQKGDIAEGYSVSREKKESFPLTVTSAQKNPTAFYLCASSIAVSNQPQHFGDGTRLSIL.

This clone was picked up one time. The V call is TRBV6-5, the J call TRBJ1-5; D might be TRBD1 (5 bases). Trimming pared 5 bases from V and 1 base from J, leaving 12 bases between. The germline gives CDR1 MNHEY, CDR2 SVGAGI. The CDR3 is 15 amino acids. The CDR3 DNA reads as TGTGCCAGCAGTAACCGGGACGGAAGCAATCAGCCCCAGCATTTT. Translating it yields CASSNRDGSNQPQHF.

DNA of the CDR3: TGTGCCAGCAGCCCGAGGGGGACCGGGACAGGGAGTGAAGAGACCCAGTACTTC. This translates into CASSPRGTGTGSEETQYF. The chain employs TRBV7-8 and TRBJ2-5; 9 bases map to TRBD1. The ends lost 5 bases at V and 3 bases at J; junction bases unmatched: 16. The CDR3 runs 18 residues. Looked up from germline, CDR1 is SGHVS and CDR2 is FQNEAQ.

The rearrangement uses TRBV11-3 and TRBJ2-1; no clear D. V shed 5 bases and J shed 5 bases, with 16 bases lying between them. This CDR3 is built from 15 residues. Per germline, CDR1 SGHNT and CDR2 YENEEA. The CDR3 DNA is TGTGCCAGCAGCCCTCGGTCCTCGAGTCACAATGAGCAGTTCTTC. Translated: CASSPRSSSHNEQFF.